The 8 T cell receptor beta chains presented below share a single source sample, sequenced in a study of human T cells and chemical hapten exposure. TCRdb reprocessed the RACE reads via MiXCR and lists one record per CDR3 protein. The sample holds approximately 370,000 distinct CDR3 sequences, 5.5% seen once. Time point indicated: pre-sensitization, week 0. Treatment indicated: therapeutic diphenylcyclopropenone sensitization with weekly scalp DPC. Sequenced here: whole blood, sampled in connection with sensitization to the hapten diphenylcyclopropenone (DPC). The receptors come from a woman under 30 with alopecia areata. Some clones in this sample may be carry-over from other donors' samples.

In its sample, this clonotype was seen many times. The chain links TRBV6-1 to TRBJ1-1; D unclear. This CDR3 has 16 amino acids. Trimming pared 5 bases from V and 1 base from J, leaving 17 bases between. Germline assignment: CDR1 MNHNS and CDR2 SASEGT. DNA for the CDR3: TGTGCCAGCAGTCCACCCGAGGGTCGGGGGAACACTGAAGCTTTCTTT. Encoded protein: CASSPPEGRGNTEAFF.

This clonotype was observed at least ten times. The chain couples TRBV4-2 to TRBJ1-5, with D perhaps matching TRBD1 (6 bases). Trimming cost V 0 bases and J 2 bases, with 14 bases left between them. This CDR3 spans 17 amino acids. Per the germline V gene, CDR1 is LGHNA and CDR2 is YNFKEQ. This CDR3 reads CASSQDGTPLGNQPQHF. Written as DNA, the CDR3 is TGTGCCAGCAGCCAAGACGGGACACCTCTTGGCAATCAGCCCCAGCATTTT.

This clonotype was observed many times. The chain carries TRBV20-1 and TRBJ2-1, with 9 positions matching TRBD1. Germline V gene data show CDR1 as DFQATT and CDR2 as SNEGSKA (reference sequence). CDR3 length: 15 amino acids. Unmatched junction bases numbered 12, after V lost 5 bases and J lost 7 bases. CDR3 amino acids: CSAATGTGYRNEQFF. In DNA form, the CDR3 reads TGCAGTGCTGCCACCGGGACAGGGTATCGGAATGAGCAGTTCTTC.

In DNA form, the CDR3 reads TGTGCCAGCAGCCCAGGACAGGGGAAATGGACCGGGAGCTCCTACGAGCAGTACTTC. Protein product: CASSPGQGKWTGSSYEQYF. The rearrangement links TRBV6-2 or TRBV6-3 to TRBJ2-7; 9 nucleotides align to TRBD1. This CDR3 has 19 amino acids. Germline V gene data show CDR1 as MNHEY and CDR2 as SVGEGT. V lost 6 bases to trimming and J lost 0 bases; unmatched junction nucleotides: 18.

V gene TRBV12-3 or TRBV12-4 combines with J gene TRBJ1-6; the D is unclear. This CDR3 is built from 13 residues. Trimming removed 2 bases at V and 11 bases at J, with 10 bases between. CDR3 DNA: TGTGCCAGCAGTTTAAAGACACGCGCACCCCTCCACTTT. Translating it yields CASSLKTRAPLHF.

On this clonotype: This could be a read error, since a much larger clone is one nucleotide away. V gene TRBV7-2 combines with J gene TRBJ1-2; D perhaps matches TRBD1 (5 bases). This CDR3 region has 15 residues. V lost 5 bases and J lost 3, with 16 bases in between. The germline CDR1 and CDR2 sequences are SGHTA and FQGNSA. Here the CDR3 reads CASSPGTPPDYGYTF. The DNA for the CDR3 is TGTGCCAGCAGCCCTGGGACCCCTCCCGACTATGGCTACACCTTC.

There are many counts of this clonotype. CDR3: CSVWNRGPDTQYF. CDR3 DNA: TGCAGTGTTTGGAACAGGGGGCCAGATACGCAGTATTTT. V and J are TRBV20-1 and TRBJ2-3; TRBD1 agrees at 9 bases. The V gene end was trimmed by 7 bases and the J gene end by 4 bases; junction bases not matched to a gene: 6. Germline V gene data show CDR1 as DFQATT and CDR2 as SNEGSKA (reference sequence). This CDR3 has 13 amino acids.

This clonotype was found a few times. This chain connects TRBV6-4 to TRBJ2-1; 7 bases fit TRBD1. This CDR3 is built from 15 residues. Germline lookup yields CDR1 MRHNA and CDR2 SNTAGT. J gave up 6 bases and V 2 bases, and 7 bases lay outside the gene matches. The CDR3 here is CASSDDRDGSNEQFF. The CDR3 coding sequence is TGTGCCAGCAGTGACGACAGGGATGGAAGCAATGAGCAGTTCTTC.